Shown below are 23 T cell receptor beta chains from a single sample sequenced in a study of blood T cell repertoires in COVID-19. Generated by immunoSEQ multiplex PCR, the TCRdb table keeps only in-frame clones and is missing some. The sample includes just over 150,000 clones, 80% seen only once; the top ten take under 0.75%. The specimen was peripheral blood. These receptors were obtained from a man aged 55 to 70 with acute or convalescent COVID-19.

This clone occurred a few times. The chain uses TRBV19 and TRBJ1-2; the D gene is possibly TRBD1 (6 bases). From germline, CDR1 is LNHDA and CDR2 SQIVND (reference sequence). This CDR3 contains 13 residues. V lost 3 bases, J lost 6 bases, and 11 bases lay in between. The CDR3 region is CASSISQGHGYTF. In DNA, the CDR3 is TGTGCCAGTAGTATTTCACAGGGACATGGCTACACCTTC.

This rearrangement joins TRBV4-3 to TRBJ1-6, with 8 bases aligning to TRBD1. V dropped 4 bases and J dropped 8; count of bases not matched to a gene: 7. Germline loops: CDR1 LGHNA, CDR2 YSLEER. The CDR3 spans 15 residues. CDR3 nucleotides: TGCGCCAGCAGCCTAGACAGGGGCAAATATTCACCCCTCCACTTT. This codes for CASSLDRGKYSPLHF.

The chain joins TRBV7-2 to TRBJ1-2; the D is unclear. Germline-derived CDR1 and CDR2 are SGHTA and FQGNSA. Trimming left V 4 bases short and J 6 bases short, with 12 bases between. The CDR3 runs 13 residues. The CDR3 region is CASSSGVWDGYTF. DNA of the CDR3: TGTGCCAGCAGCTCCGGGGTTTGGGATGGCTACACCTTC.

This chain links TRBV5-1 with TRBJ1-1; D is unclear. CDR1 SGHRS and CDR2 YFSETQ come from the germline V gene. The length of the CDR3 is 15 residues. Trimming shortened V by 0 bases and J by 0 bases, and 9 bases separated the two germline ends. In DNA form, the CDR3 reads TGCGCCAGCAGCTTGGGATATCAGGTGAACACTGAAGCTTTCTTT. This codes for CASSLGYQVNTEAFF.

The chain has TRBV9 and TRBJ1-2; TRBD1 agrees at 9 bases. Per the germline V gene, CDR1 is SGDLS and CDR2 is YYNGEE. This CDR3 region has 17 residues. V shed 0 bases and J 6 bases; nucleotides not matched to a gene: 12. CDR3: CASSVEARTGDPDGYTF. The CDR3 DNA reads TGTGCCAGCAGCGTAGAGGCGCGGACAGGGGACCCCGATGGCTACACCTTC.

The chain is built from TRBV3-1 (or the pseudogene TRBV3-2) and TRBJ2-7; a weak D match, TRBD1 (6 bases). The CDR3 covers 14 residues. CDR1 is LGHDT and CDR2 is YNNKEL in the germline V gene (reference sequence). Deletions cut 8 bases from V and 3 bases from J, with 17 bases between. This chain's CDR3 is CASGENRAGYEQYF. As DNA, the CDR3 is TGTGCCAGCGGCGAAAACAGGGCTGGCTACGAGCAGTACTTC.

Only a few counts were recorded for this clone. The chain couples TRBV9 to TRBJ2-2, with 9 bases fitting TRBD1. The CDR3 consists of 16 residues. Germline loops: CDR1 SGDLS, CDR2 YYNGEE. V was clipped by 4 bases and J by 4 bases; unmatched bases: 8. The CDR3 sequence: CASSPGQGKFTGELFF. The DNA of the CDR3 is TGTGCCAGCAGCCCGGGACAGGGTAAATTCACCGGGGAGCTGTTTTTT.

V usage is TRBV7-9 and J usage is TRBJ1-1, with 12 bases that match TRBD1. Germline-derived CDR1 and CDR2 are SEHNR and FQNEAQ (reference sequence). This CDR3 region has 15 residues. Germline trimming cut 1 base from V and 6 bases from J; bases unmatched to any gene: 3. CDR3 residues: CASSLGGQGASEAFF. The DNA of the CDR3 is TGTGCCAGCAGCTTAGGGGGACAGGGGGCTTCTGAAGCTTTCTTT.

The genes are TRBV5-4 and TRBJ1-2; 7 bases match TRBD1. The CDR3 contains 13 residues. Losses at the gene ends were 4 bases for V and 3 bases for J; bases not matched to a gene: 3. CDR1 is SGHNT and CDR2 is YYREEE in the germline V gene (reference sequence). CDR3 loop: CASSRDRDYGYTF. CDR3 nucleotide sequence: TGTGCCAGCAGCCGTGACAGGGACTATGGCTACACCTTC.

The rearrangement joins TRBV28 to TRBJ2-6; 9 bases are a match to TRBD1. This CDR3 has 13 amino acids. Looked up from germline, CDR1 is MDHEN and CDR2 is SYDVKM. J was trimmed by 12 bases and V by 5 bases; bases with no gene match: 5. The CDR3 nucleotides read TGTGCCAGCAGTGTAGGGACAGGGAGCGTCCTGACTTTC. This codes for CASSVGTGSVLTF.

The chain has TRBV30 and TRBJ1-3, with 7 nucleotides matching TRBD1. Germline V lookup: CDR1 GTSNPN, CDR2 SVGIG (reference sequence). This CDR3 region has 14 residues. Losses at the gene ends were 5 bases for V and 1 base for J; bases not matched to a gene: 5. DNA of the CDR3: TGTGCCTGGCAACAGGGGAAATCTGGAAACACCATATATTTT. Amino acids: CAWQQGKSGNTIYF.

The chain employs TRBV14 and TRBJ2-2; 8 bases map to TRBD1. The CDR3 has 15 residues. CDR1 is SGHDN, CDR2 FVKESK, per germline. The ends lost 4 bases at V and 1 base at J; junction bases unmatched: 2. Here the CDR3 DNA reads TGTGCCAGCAGCCCCGGGACAGGGAACACCGGGGAGCTGTTTTTT. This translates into CASSPGTGNTGELFF.

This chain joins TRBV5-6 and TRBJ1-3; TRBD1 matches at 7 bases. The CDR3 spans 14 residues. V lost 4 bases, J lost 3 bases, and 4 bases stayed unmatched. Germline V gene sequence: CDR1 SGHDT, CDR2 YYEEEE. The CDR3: CASSTGTVGNTIYF. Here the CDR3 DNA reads TGTGCCAGCAGCACAGGGACAGTTGGAAACACCATATATTTT.

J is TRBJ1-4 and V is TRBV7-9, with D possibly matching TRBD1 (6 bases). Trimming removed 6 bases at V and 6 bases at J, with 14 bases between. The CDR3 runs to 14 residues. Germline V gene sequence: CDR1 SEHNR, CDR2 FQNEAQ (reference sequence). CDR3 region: CASRKGGSDEKLFF. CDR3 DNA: TGTGCCAGCAGGAAAGGGGGTTCTGATGAAAAACTGTTTTTT.

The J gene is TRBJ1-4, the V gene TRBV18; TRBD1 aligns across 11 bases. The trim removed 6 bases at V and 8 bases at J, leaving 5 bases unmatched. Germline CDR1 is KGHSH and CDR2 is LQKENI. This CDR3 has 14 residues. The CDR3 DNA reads TGTGCCAGCTCTCCCGGACAGGGGGCAGAAAAACTGTTTTTT. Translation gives CASSPGQGAEKLFF. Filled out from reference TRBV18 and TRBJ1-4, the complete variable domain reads NAGVMQNPRHLVRRRGQEARLRCSPMKGHSHVYWYRQLPEEGLKFMVYLQKENIIDESGMPKERFSAEFPKEGPSILRIQQVVRGDSAAYFCASSPGQGAEKLFFGSGTQLSVL.

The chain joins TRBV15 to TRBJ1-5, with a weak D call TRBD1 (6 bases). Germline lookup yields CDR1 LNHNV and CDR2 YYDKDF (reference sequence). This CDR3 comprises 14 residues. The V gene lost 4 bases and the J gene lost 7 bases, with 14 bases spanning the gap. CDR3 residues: CATSTPERGQPQHF. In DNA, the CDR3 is TGTGCCACCAGCACCCCAGAAAGGGGGCAGCCCCAGCATTTT.

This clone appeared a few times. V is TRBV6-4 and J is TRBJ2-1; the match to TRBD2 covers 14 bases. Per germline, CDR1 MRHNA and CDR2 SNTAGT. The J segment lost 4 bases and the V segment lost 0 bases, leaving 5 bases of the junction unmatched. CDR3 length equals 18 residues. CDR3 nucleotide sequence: TGTGCCAGCAGTGACTCGAGTGGGACTAGCGGGGGTTACAATGAGCAGTTCTTC. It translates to CASSDSSGTSGGYNEQFF.

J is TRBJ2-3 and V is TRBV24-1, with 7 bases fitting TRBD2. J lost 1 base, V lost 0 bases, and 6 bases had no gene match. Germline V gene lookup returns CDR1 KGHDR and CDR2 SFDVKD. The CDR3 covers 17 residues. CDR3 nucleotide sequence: TGTGCCACCAGTGATTTGCAAGTTGCGGGAGGCACAGATACGCAGTATTTT. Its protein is CATSDLQVAGGTDTQYF.

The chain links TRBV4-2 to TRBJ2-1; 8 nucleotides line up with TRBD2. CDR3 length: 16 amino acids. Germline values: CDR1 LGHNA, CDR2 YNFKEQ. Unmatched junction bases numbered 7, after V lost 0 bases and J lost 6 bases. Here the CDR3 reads CASSQDRRGVPNEQFF. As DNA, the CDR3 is TGTGCCAGCAGCCAAGATAGGCGGGGGGTTCCCAATGAGCAGTTCTTC.

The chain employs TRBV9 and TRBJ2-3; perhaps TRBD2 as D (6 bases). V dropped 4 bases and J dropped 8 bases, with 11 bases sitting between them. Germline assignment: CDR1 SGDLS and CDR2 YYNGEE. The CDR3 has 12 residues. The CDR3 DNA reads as TGTGCCAGCAGCCCAGCAGCGGGTACGCAGTATTTT. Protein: CASSPAAGTQYF.

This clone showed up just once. CDR3 residues: CASSIGRGARNSPLHF. CDR3 bases: TGTGCCAGTAGTATCGGCAGGGGAGCTAGAAATTCACCCCTCCACTTT. The chain has TRBV19 and TRBJ1-6, with D tentatively TRBD1 (6 bases). CDR1 LNHDA and CDR2 SQIVND come from the germline V gene (reference sequence). The CDR3 runs to 16 residues. V was pared by 3 bases and J by 7 bases, with 16 bases between.

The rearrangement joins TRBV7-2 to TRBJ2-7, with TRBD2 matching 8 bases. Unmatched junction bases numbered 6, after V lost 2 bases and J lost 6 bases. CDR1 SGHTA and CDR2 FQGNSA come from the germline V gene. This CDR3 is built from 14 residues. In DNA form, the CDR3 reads TGTGCCAGCAGCTTAAAGCGGGAGACCGGCGAGCAGTACTTC. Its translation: CASSLKRETGEQYF.

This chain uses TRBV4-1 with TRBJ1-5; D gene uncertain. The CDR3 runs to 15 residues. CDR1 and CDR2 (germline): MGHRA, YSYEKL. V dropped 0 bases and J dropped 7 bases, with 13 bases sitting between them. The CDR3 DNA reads TGCGCCAGCAGCCAAGATGGCAGTGCAAGACAGCCCCAGCATTTT. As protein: CASSQDGSARQPQHF.